Each of the 19 T cell receptor beta chains below was sequenced from the same sample in a study of blood T cells in healthy people across ages. The second PCR ran roughly 6 to 12 cycles with a sample-barcoded 5' primer and J-beta primers. TCRdb called the 5' RACE reads again in MiXCR, with one record for every CDR3 protein. The sample holds about 1.4 million distinct CDR3 sequences, 59% seen once. Source material: blood. The origin of the receptors is a man between 18 and 29 years old in good health.

This clonotype was observed a few times. The rearrangement joins TRBV25-1 to TRBJ1-2; D remains ambiguous. V was clipped by 6 bases and J by 4 bases, with 9 bases between them. This CDR3 spans 12 amino acids. The germline V gene encodes CDR1 MGHDK and CDR2 SYGVNS. The CDR3 reads CASRRGSYGYTF. The CDR3 DNA reads TGTGCCAGCAGGAGAGGGTCCTATGGCTACACCTTC.

As to this clonotype: One end of the junction is discordant with germline, which a read error may explain. The chain uses TRBV7-9 and TRBJ2-1; D might be TRBD1 (7 bases). Germline V lookup: CDR1 SEHNR, CDR2 FQNEAQ (reference sequence). This CDR3 spans 16 amino acids. The CDR3 bases are TGTGCAAGCAGCGTACAGCCGGCCACGACAGGGAGGGAGCAGTTCTTC. This encodes CASSVQPATTGREQFF.

This chain uses TRBV2 with TRBJ1-4; D remains unclear. CDR1 SNHLY and CDR2 FYNNEI come from the germline V gene. V was cut by 7 bases and J by 8 bases, with 14 bases left in between. CDR3 length: 13 residues. CDR3 region: CASTAQPREKLFF. The CDR3 DNA follows: TGTGCCAGCACTGCGCAACCCCGGGAAAAACTGTTTTTT.

This clonotype was detected a few times. This chain joins TRBV20-1 and TRBJ1-6; D is ambiguous. Germline assignment: CDR1 DFQATT and CDR2 SNEGSKA (reference sequence). There are 13 residues in the CDR3. DNA for the CDR3: TGCAGCCCTAAGCCTTGGGGAAATTCACCCCTCCACTTT. Translating it yields CSPKPWGNSPLHF.

The V and J genes are TRBV20-1 and TRBJ2-3, with 8 bases lining up with TRBD1. The CDR3 is 13 amino acids. V lost 6 bases to trimming and J lost 3 bases; unmatched junction nucleotides: 5. CDR1 and CDR2 (germline): DFQATT, SNEGSKA (reference sequence). This chain's CDR3 is CSAYQGATDTQYF. The CDR3, as DNA: TGCAGTGCCTATCAGGGGGCAACAGATACGCAGTATTTT.

This clonotype was found many times. The gene calls are TRBV27 and TRBJ2-4; D is possibly TRBD1 (5 bases). Looked up from germline, CDR1 is MNHEY and CDR2 is SMNVEV (reference sequence). The CDR3 contains 17 residues. V lost 7 bases and J lost 0, with 19 bases in between. The CDR3 is CASKLRGHDLAKNIQYF. The CDR3 DNA is TGTGCCAGCAAATTAAGGGGTCACGATCTAGCCAAAAACATTCAGTACTTC.

This clonotype was detected once. This chain joins TRBV20-1 and TRBJ1-6; a possible D gene is TRBD1 (5 bases). Germline V gives CDR1 DFQATT, CDR2 SNEGSKA (reference sequence). The CDR3 spans 15 residues. Trimming left V 2 bases short and J 2 bases short, with 10 bases between. Here the CDR3 DNA reads TGCAGTGCTAGAAGAGGGGACGCCTATAATTCACCCCTCCACTTT. Protein sequence: CSARRGDAYNSPLHF.

The J gene is TRBJ2-1, the V gene TRBV5-1, with 10 bases lining up with TRBD2. V was pared by 2 bases and J by 8 bases, with 7 bases of the junction left unmatched. The germline V gene has CDR1 SGHRS and CDR2 YFSETQ. This CDR3 has 15 residues. In nucleotides, the CDR3 is TGCGCCAGCAGCTTTAGAGCGGGGGGGCGCGATGAGCAGTTCTTC. This sequence encodes CASSFRAGGRDEQFF.

The chain is built from TRBV20-1 and TRBJ2-1; 8 nucleotides align to TRBD1. The trim removed 6 bases at V and 1 base at J, leaving 8 bases unmatched. The CDR3 is 15 residues long. CDR1 DFQATT and CDR2 SNEGSKA come from the germline V gene (reference sequence). CDR3 in amino acids: CSATKDRESYNEQFF. CDR3 DNA: TGCAGTGCCACGAAGGACAGGGAGTCCTACAATGAGCAGTTCTTC.

The rearrangement uses TRBV20-1 and TRBJ2-2, with 8 bases aligning to TRBD2. This CDR3 contains 13 residues. The ends lost 7 bases at V and 7 bases at J; junction bases unmatched: 8. Germline V gives CDR1 DFQATT, CDR2 SNEGSKA (reference sequence). The CDR3 region is CSGQRLAGGELFF. CDR3 in DNA: TGCAGTGGACAAAGGCTAGCGGGCGGGGAGCTGTTTTTT.

This clonotype has only a few counts. This chain connects TRBV30 to TRBJ2-7; TRBD2 aligns across 12 bases. The CDR3 length is 16 residues. The germline gives CDR1 GTSNPN, CDR2 SVGIG (reference sequence). With V trimmed by 1 base and J by 3 bases, 7 bases remained unmatched. CDR3: CAWSGTSGAAYYEQYF. Here the CDR3 DNA reads TGTGCCTGGAGTGGGACTAGCGGGGCAGCTTACTACGAGCAGTACTTC. Based on the CDR3 plus reference TRBV30 and TRBJ2-7, the full variable domain is SQTIHQWPATLVQPVGSPLSLECTVEGTSNPNLYWYRQAAGRGLQLLFYSVGIGQISSEVPQNLSASRPQDRQFILSSKKLLLSDSGFYLCAWSGTSGAAYYEQYFGPGTRLTVT.

The rearrangement joins TRBV4-1 to TRBJ2-7; maybe TRBD1 (5 bases). The CDR3 is 14 amino acids. Germline loops: CDR1 MGHRA, CDR2 YSYEKL. V gave up 1 base and J gave up 3 bases, with 10 bases separating them. The CDR3 sequence: CASSQVGRVYEQYF. In DNA form, the CDR3 reads TGCGCCAGCAGCCAAGTTGGCAGGGTCTACGAGCAGTACTTC.

This clonotype came up a few times. This chain links TRBV10-3 with TRBJ2-7; D may be TRBD2 (6 bases). Germline CDR1 and CDR2: ENHRY and SYGVKD. V lost 0 bases to trimming and J lost 10 bases, with 16 bases between them. The CDR3 is 14 amino acids. CDR3 in DNA: TGTGCCATCAGTGAGTCAGGTCCGGGGGTGCTACAGTACTTC. Its translation is CAISESGPGVLQYF.

The chain carries TRBV27 and TRBJ2-7; 9 bases line up with TRBD2. Germline CDR1 reads MNHEY; CDR2 reads SMNVEV (reference sequence). V lost 8 bases to trimming and J lost 2 bases; unmatched junction nucleotides: 7. The CDR3 has 14 residues. CDR3 sequence reads: CASGAGGLTYEQYF. CDR3 bases: TGTGCCAGCGGAGCGGGGGGCCTAACCTACGAGCAGTACTTC.

This clonotype was seen more than once but under ten times. V is TRBV6-5 and J is TRBJ2-3, with D perhaps matching TRBD1 or TRBD2 (6 bases each). This CDR3 has 15 amino acids. V was clipped by 0 bases and J by 5 bases, with 12 bases between them. The germline gives CDR1 MNHEY, CDR2 SVGAGI. The CDR3 sequence is CASSYSGGQGDTQYF. As DNA, the CDR3 is TGTGCCAGCAGTTACTCGGGGGGCCAGGGAGATACGCAGTATTTT.

The chain joins TRBV12-3 or TRBV12-4 to TRBJ1-2; perhaps TRBD1 as D (5 bases). The CDR3 spans 13 residues. V was clipped by 6 bases and J by 2 bases, with 10 bases between them. CDR3 loop: CASSRRENYGYTF. The CDR3 DNA reads TGTGCCAGCAGCCGCAGGGAAAACTATGGCTACACCTTC.

This clonotype was recorded only once. Sequence at one end of the junction differs from germline and may be a read error. The chain is built from TRBV25-1 and TRBJ2-4; perhaps TRBD1 as D (6 bases). This CDR3 is built from 14 residues. CDR1 and CDR2 from the germline V gene are MGHDK and SYGVNS. CDR3 loop: CASRETGLKNIQYF. CDR3 bases: TGTGCCAGCAGAGAGACAGGACTCAAAAACATCCAGTACTTC.

The chain combines TRBV5-1 with TRBJ2-5, with TRBD1 matching 7 bases. The J call is doubtful: the DNA matches TRBJ2-7 better. Germline V gene data show CDR1 as SGHRS and CDR2 as YFSETQ. This CDR3 has 15 amino acids. Here the CDR3 DNA reads TGCGCCAGTCGGAGCGGACAGGATGTGGTTTACGAGCAGTACTTC. It specifies CASRSGQDVVYEQYF.

The rearrangement uses TRBV7-2 and TRBJ2-1, with D perhaps being TRBD1 or TRBD2 (6 bases each). With 1 base removed from V and 6 bases from J, the gap between germline ends came to 10 bases. The CDR3 extends over 14 amino acids. Germline-derived CDR1 and CDR2 are SGHTA and FQGNSA. CDR3 in DNA: TGTGCCAGCAGCTTAGAAACGGGGGCCAATGAGCAGTTCTTC. Its translation is CASSLETGANEQFF.